This T cell receptor (beta chain) was captured by sequencing in a study of T cells in localized non-small cell lung cancer. This CDR3 comprises 16 residues. Between the trimmed V and J ends, which lost 2 bases and 0 bases, there was a span of 11 bases. From germline, CDR1 is SEHNR and CDR2 FQNEAQ (reference sequence). The data were produced by immunoSEQ multiplex PCR, yet TCRdb's version contains in-frame clones alone and is incomplete. The data contain around 69,000 clones, 90% of them seen just once; the ten biggest clones take up roughly 1.8%. The sample consisted of peripheral blood, taken before any cancer treatment. The rearrangement uses TRBV7-9 and TRBJ1-3; no clear D gene. The clonotype comes from a woman aged 40 to 75 with stage I lung adenocarcinoma. The CDR3 nucleotides read TGTGCCAGCAGCTTATACTCCAGTCGCTCTGGAAACACCATATATTTT. Encoded protein: CASSLYSSRSGNTIYF.